Described below is a single T cell receptor beta chain sequence and its context. Its antigen remains unidentified. This record belongs to a study of T-cell memory formation after mild COVID-19. Overall study: The study found TCR clusters largely donor specific. Study-level findings and limits: Later expanders leaned CD4+, whereas clones that contracted between day 15 and 85 were balanced CD4/CD8. Contracting CD4+ clones sat mainly in CM and EM; CD8+ in EMRA.

Amplification by 5'RACE using constant-segment primers produced TCR alpha and TCR beta cDNA libraries that carried sample barcodes and UMIs. One entry per CDR3 protein results from TCRdb running MiXCR on the 5' RACE reads. Of about 110,000 distinct CDR3 sequences detected, approximately 22% appear once; the ten largest clones hold approximately 40%. The CDR3 spans 14 residues. The V end was cut by 6 bases, the J end by 6 bases, with 17 bases between. The sequence came from a man between 18 and 29 years old who had mild COVID-19 (a few samples of this study predate the infection). Cell type and time point are not known. Sequenced sample: PBMCs or a T cell subset sorted from them (not recorded which). The chain is built from TRBV12-3 or TRBV12-4 and TRBJ1-2; a weak D match, TRBD1 (5 bases). CDR3 nucleotide sequence: TGTGCCAGCAGCCCCCGGGGTGGGACGGATGGCTACACCTTC. This sequence encodes CASSPRGGTDGYTF.